The entry below describes one T cell receptor (beta chain). As yet, its antigen is unknown. Sequencing used immunoSEQ multiplex PCR; TCRdb keeps in-frame clones, though not all of them. The sample yields almost 700,000 clones, about 91% seen once. The sample is drawn from a study of shared clonotypes between healthy human individuals. Background on the study: For every donor, three CD4 naive, three CD4 memory, two CD8 naive and one CD8 memory plates were used. Study-wide points: The sharing of about 5% of naive CD4 clonotypes was seen across a handful of donors. Naive subsets typically showed greater estimated richness than memory subsets.

Only CD45RO-negative cells positively selected for CCR7 counted as naive CD8 cells, so terminally differentiated effector memory CD45RA+ cells were excluded. Among the donors, all were Caucasian adults who lived in Nashville, Tennessee. V shed 1 base and J 0 bases; nucleotides not matched to a gene: 2. The germline CDR1 and CDR2 sequences are SNHLY and FYNNEI. This CDR3 has 16 amino acids. The chain employs TRBV2 and TRBJ2-1; 8 nucleotides align to TRBD2. Sequencing was performed on naive CD8+ T cells sorted from blood. This TCR was sampled from a man aged 30 to 39 in good health. The CDR3 protein is CASSEESGSSYNEQFF. The CDR3 region has the DNA TGTGCCAGCAGTGAAGAAAGCGGGAGCTCCTACAATGAGCAGTTCTTC.